This T cell receptor (beta chain) was sequenced for a study of cytomegalovirus exposure and HLA in healthy donors. Healthy people donating bone marrow made up the donors. Germline V gene data show CDR1 as SGHRS and CDR2 as YFSETQ. This CDR3 has 15 residues. Germline trimming cut 4 bases from V and 7 bases from J; bases unmatched to any gene: 9. Findings and limits, study-wide: Most subjects had HLA-A and HLA-B alleles reportedly predicted accurately by TCR beta sequences. For cytomegalovirus status, the classifier reportedly gave diagnoses with high specificity and sensitivity.

Primers for the PCR totalled 60 Vbeta and 13 Jbeta. In the original analysis: An analysis performed later counted around 80 million unique TCR beta chains (around 11 million of them shared). Generated by immunoSEQ multiplex PCR, the TCRdb table keeps only in-frame clones and is missing some. V, J and clone size reflect that table, while D and trimming were determined from the DNA. The sample has about 150,000 clones, roughly four fifths seen once. A note on this clone: Antigen: not known.

The sequencing sample was made of PBMCs. This TCR came from a man younger than 30 in good health and CMV-seronegative. The genes are TRBV5-1 and TRBJ2-2; the match to TRBD1 covers 8 bases. The CDR3 region is CASSPYRGWSGELFF. The CDR3 DNA sequence: TGCGCCAGCAGCCCCTACAGGGGGTGGAGCGGGGAGCTGTTTTTT. The variable domain in full, with the rest retrieved from reference TRBV5-1 and TRBJ2-2, is KAGVTQTPRYLIKTRGQQVTLSCSPISGHRSVSWYQQTPGQGLQFLFEYFSETQRNKGNFPGRFSGRQFSNSRSEMNVSTLELGDSALYLCASSPYRGWSGELFFGEGSRLTVL.